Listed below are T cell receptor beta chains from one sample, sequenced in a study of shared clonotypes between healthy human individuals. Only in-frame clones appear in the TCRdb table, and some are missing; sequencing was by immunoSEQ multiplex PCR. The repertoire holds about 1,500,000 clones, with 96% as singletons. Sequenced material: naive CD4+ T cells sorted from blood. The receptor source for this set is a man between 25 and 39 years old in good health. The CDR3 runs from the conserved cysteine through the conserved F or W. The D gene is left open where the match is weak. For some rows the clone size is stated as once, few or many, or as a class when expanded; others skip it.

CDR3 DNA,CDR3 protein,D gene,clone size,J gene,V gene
TGTGCCAGCAGCTTCACTGGACAGGGGCGCAATCAGCCCCAGCATTTT,CASSFTGQGRNQPQHF,TRBD1,NA,TRBJ1-5,TRBV5-6
TGTGCCAGCAAGAGGACCGGGGGGACTAGCGGGATGGTTGGCAATGAGCAGTTCTTC,CASKRTGGTSGMVGNEQFF,TRBD2,NA,TRBJ2-1,TRBV27
TGTGCCAGTAGGTCTTCAGGAAACAATGAGCAGTTCTTC,CASRSSGNNEQFF,NA,NA,TRBJ2-1,TRBV19
TGCAGCGTTGAAGCTGCCCCGAACACTGAAGCTTTCTTT,CSVEAAPNTEAFF,NA,NA,TRBJ1-1,TRBV29-1
TGTGCCAGTAGTAAGAGGGCCTCCCGGGCTGGAATCTACAATGAGCAGTTCTTC,CASSKRASRAGIYNEQFF,NA,NA,TRBJ2-1,TRBV19
TGTGCCAGCAGCACCAGGACAGGGCGGCCCGACTCTGGGGCCAACGTCCTGACTTTC,CASSTRTGRPDSGANVLTF,TRBD1,NA,TRBJ2-6,TRBV9
TGTGCCTGGAGTTTCGGGGGAAGGGCTAAAGGCGCTGAAGCTTTCTTT,CAWSFGGRAKGAEAFF,NA,NA,TRBJ1-1,TRBV30
TGTGCCAGCGAACTTGGGGCTGGGAAGACCCAGTACTTC,CASELGAGKTQYF,NA,NA,TRBJ2-5,TRBV28
TGTGCCAGCAGCATTAGTGGGACAGGGGTCGGGGAGCTGTTTTTT,CASSISGTGVGELFF,TRBD1,once,TRBJ2-2,TRBV7-2
TGTGCCAGCAGTGGCGACAGAGGCACAGATACGCAGTATTTT,CASSGDRGTDTQYF,NA,NA,TRBJ2-3,TRBV6-6
TGTGCCAGCTCACCCGTAGGGGGCCCGACAGATACGCAGTATTTT,CASSPVGGPTDTQYF,TRBD1,NA,TRBJ2-3,TRBV18
TGTGCCAGCAGCTTCGAAAGCTATGGCTACACCTTC,CASSFESYGYTF,NA,NA,TRBJ1-2,TRBV5-5
TGTGCCAGCAGCAAACAGGGTGGTGAGCAGTTCTTC,CASSKQGGEQFF,NA,NA,TRBJ2-1,TRBV21-1
TGCGCCAGCAGCCCCATCTCAGGGGGCTTAATTGGCGAGCAGTACTTC,CASSPISGGLIGEQYF,TRBD1,NA,TRBJ2-7,TRBV5-1
TGTGCCAGCAGCTTAGCCGGGCTAGCGGGGAACAATGAGCAGTTCTTC,CASSLAGLAGNNEQFF,TRBD2,NA,TRBJ2-1,TRBV7-2
TGTGCCAGCAGCCTGATATTTTGGAAGGGTGACACCGGGGAGCTGTTTTTT,CASSLIFWKGDTGELFF,NA,NA,TRBJ2-2,TRBV5-6
TGCGCCAGCAGCTTGGTGGGGGCCCAAGAGACCCAGTACTTC,CASSLVGAQETQYF,NA,NA,TRBJ2-5,TRBV5-1
TGTGCCAGCAGTTTCCAGGGAGGTTCTTACGAGCAGTACTTC,CASSFQGGSYEQYF,NA,NA,TRBJ2-7,TRBV27
TGCGCCAGCAGCGGACAGGGGGCCCGGAACACTGAAGCTTTCTTT,CASSGQGARNTEAFF,TRBD1,NA,TRBJ1-1,TRBV5-1
TGTGCCATCAGTGACAGCTCTGGAAACACCATATATTTT,CAISDSSGNTIYF,NA,NA,TRBJ1-3,TRBV10-3
TGTGCCAGCAGCTTAAGGTGGACAGCGAACACCGGGGAGCTGTTTTTT,CASSLRWTANTGELFF,NA,NA,TRBJ2-2,TRBV7-6
TGTGCCAGCAGTGAACGGTCAGTAAGAGGCTACACCTTC,CASSERSVRGYTF,NA,NA,TRBJ1-2,TRBV6-1